This TCR beta chain emerged from a study of CD8+ T cells in alopecia areata. Extracted from the samples, RNA was reverse transcribed into cDNA to serve as the sequencing template. Clones were sequenced by immunoSEQ multiplex PCR, and TCRdb holds only the in-frame ones, with some missing. The sample carries 100,000 to 150,000 clones, more than 30% recorded once. Germline CDR1 and CDR2: GTSNPN and SVGIG (reference sequence). The ends were cut back, 1 base at V and 2 bases at J, with 5 bases in the middle. This CDR3 spans 12 amino acids. This clone has just a few counts. Researchers gathered lesional scalp punch biopsies and peripheral blood from patients with alopecia areata.

The rearrangement links TRBV30 to TRBJ1-1, with D unclear. This sequence was found in a human donor with alopecia areata. Sequencing was carried out using CD4+ T cells sorted from blood. The CDR3, as DNA: TGTGCCTGGAGTGGGGATAACACTGAAGCTTTCTTT. It encodes CAWSGDNTEAFF. The whole variable domain, remainder taken from reference TRBV30 and TRBJ1-1, is SQTIHQWPATLVQPVGSPLSLECTVEGTSNPNLYWYRQAAGRGLQLLFYSVGIGQISSEVPQNLSASRPQDRQFILSSKKLLLSDSGFYLCAWSGDNTEAFFGQGTRLTVV.